This is a list of T cell receptor beta chains from one sample in a study of T cell responses to AZD1222 COVID-19 vaccine. The repertoire was sequenced with immunoSEQ multiplex PCR; TCRdb's copy has only in-frame clones and lacks some. The sample contains 65,000 to 85,000 clones, 70% to 90% of which appear only once. The sample here was peripheral blood, taken on day 0 of AZD1222 vaccination. The receptor source for this set is an adult in good health. CDR3s include the opening cysteine and the closing phenylalanine or tryptophan. Fields, in order: J gene, D gene, clone size, V gene, CDR3 DNA, CDR3 protein. A D gene is named only where the DNA matches it firmly. Rows give clone size only sometimes, using once, few, many, or a class for an expanded clone.

j_gene: TRBJ2-2
d_gene: .
abundance: once
v_gene: TRBV5-1
CDR3nt: TGCGCCAGCAGCTTGTACGGATACACCGGGGAGCTGTTTTTT
CDR3aa: CASSLYGYTGELFF

j_gene: TRBJ1-2
d_gene: .
abundance: .
v_gene: TRBV25-1
CDR3nt: TGTGCCAGCAGTTCGGGCTACGGCTACACCTTC
CDR3aa: CASSSGYGYTF

j_gene: TRBJ2-5
d_gene: .
abundance: .
v_gene: TRBV19
CDR3nt: TGTGCCAGTAGTCAGGGGACGGGCCAAGAGACCCAGTACTTC
CDR3aa: CASSQGTGQETQYF

j_gene: TRBJ2-3
d_gene: .
abundance: .
v_gene: TRBV13
CDR3nt: TGTGCCAGCAGCTTAGCCGGAGGCGGCACAGATACGCAGTATTTT
CDR3aa: CASSLAGGGTDTQYF

j_gene: TRBJ1-4
d_gene: TRBD1
abundance: .
v_gene: TRBV5-1
CDR3nt: TGCGCCAGCAGCCTAGGGACAGGGGGTATTGCAACTAATGAAAAACTGTTTTTT
CDR3aa: CASSLGTGGIATNEKLFF

j_gene: TRBJ2-1
d_gene: .
abundance: .
v_gene: TRBV5-1
CDR3nt: TGCGCCAGCAGCTTGGGGGGGACGGAATACAATGAGCAGTTCTTC
CDR3aa: CASSLGGTEYNEQFF

j_gene: TRBJ1-4
d_gene: .
abundance: .
v_gene: TRBV29-1
CDR3nt: TGCAGCGTTGCCCGACCAACTAATGAAAAACTGTTTTTT
CDR3aa: CSVARPTNEKLFF

j_gene: TRBJ2-7
d_gene: .
abundance: .
v_gene: TRBV29-1
CDR3nt: TGCAGCGTGGCGAACAGGGGAGGGTACGAGCAGTACTTC
CDR3aa: CSVANRGGYEQYF

j_gene: TRBJ1-1
d_gene: .
abundance: .
v_gene: TRBV19
CDR3nt: TGTGCCAGTAGTACGAGAGACAGAAACACTGAAGCTTTCTTT
CDR3aa: CASSTRDRNTEAFF

j_gene: TRBJ2-5
d_gene: .
abundance: .
v_gene: TRBV2
CDR3nt: TGTGCCAGCACGGCTGTGTTGGAGACCCAGTACTTC
CDR3aa: CASTAVLETQYF

j_gene: TRBJ2-7
d_gene: TRBD1
abundance: once
v_gene: TRBV4-1
CDR3nt: TGCGCCAGCAGCTCCCTAACCCCGGGACAGGTCTCCTACGAGCAGTACTTC
CDR3aa: CASSSLTPGQVSYEQYF

j_gene: TRBJ2-5
d_gene: .
abundance: .
v_gene: TRBV19
CDR3nt: TGTGCCAGTAGTAAGAGGGGAACTCAAGAGACCCAGTACTTC
CDR3aa: CASSKRGTQETQYF

j_gene: TRBJ1-6
d_gene: TRBD1
abundance: .
v_gene: TRBV7-9
CDR3nt: TGTGCCAGCAGCACCGTGACAGGGGGCTCGGTACCCCTCCACTTT
CDR3aa: CASSTVTGGSVPLHF

j_gene: TRBJ1-4
d_gene: .
abundance: .
v_gene: TRBV5-5
CDR3nt: TGTGCCAGCAGCTTGGCAGAGGGGGATGAAAAACTGTTTTTT
CDR3aa: CASSLAEGDEKLFF

j_gene: TRBJ2-1
d_gene: .
abundance: .
v_gene: TRBV9
CDR3nt: TGTGCCAGCAGCGTAGGCAGCGAACCATCTGACAATGAGCAGTTCTTC
CDR3aa: CASSVGSEPSDNEQFF

j_gene: TRBJ1-2
d_gene: .
abundance: .
v_gene: TRBV18
CDR3nt: TGTGCCAGCTCACCGAGGAGGGTGGACTATGGCTACACCTTC
CDR3aa: CASSPRRVDYGYTF

j_gene: TRBJ2-7
d_gene: .
abundance: .
v_gene: TRBV6-5
CDR3nt: TGTGCCAGCAGGTCCGGCCAAACCTACGAGCAGTACTTC
CDR3aa: CASRSGQTYEQYF

j_gene: TRBJ2-7
d_gene: .
abundance: .
v_gene: TRBV6-5
CDR3nt: TGTGCCAGCAGTTACTCGGGCAGAACCTACGAGCAGTACTTC
CDR3aa: CASSYSGRTYEQYF

j_gene: TRBJ1-3
d_gene: TRBD1
abundance: .
v_gene: TRBV19
CDR3nt: TGTGCCAGTAGTGCGGGACAGGAAGACTCTGGAAACACCATATATTTT
CDR3aa: CASSAGQEDSGNTIYF

j_gene: TRBJ2-7
d_gene: TRBD1
abundance: few
v_gene: TRBV18
CDR3nt: TGTGCCAGCTCACCAGGGACAGGGAACAGGGTCGAGCAGTACTTC
CDR3aa: CASSPGTGNRVEQYF

j_gene: TRBJ1-1
d_gene: .
abundance: .
v_gene: TRBV19
CDR3nt: TGTGCCAGTAGTATAGACCCGCGGAGGAACACTGAAGCTTTCTTT
CDR3aa: CASSIDPRRNTEAFF

j_gene: TRBJ1-4
d_gene: .
abundance: .
v_gene: TRBV29-1
CDR3nt: TGCAGCGTTGAGGGCTTTAGCGGTGAAAAACTGTTTTTT
CDR3aa: CSVEGFSGEKLFF

j_gene: TRBJ1-5
d_gene: TRBD1
abundance: .
v_gene: TRBV5-6
CDR3nt: TGTGCCAGCAGCTGGGCGGGGGCCGGGACAGGGTATCAGCCCCAGCATTTT
CDR3aa: CASSWAGAGTGYQPQHF

j_gene: TRBJ2-7
d_gene: .
abundance: few
v_gene: TRBV10-3
CDR3nt: TGTGCCATCAGTGATGACAGCTCCTACGAGCAGTACTTC
CDR3aa: CAISDDSSYEQYF

j_gene: TRBJ1-2
d_gene: TRBD1
abundance: few
v_gene: TRBV9
CDR3nt: TGTGCCAGCAGCCAAGGGACAGAACCCTACTATGGCTACACCTTC
CDR3aa: CASSQGTEPYYGYTF

j_gene: TRBJ1-5
d_gene: .
abundance: .
v_gene: TRBV3-1/TRBV3-2
CDR3nt: TGTGCCAGCAGCCAAGGACCGGGCGGCGGTCAGCCCCAGCATTTT
CDR3aa: CASSQGPGGGQPQHF

j_gene: TRBJ1-2
d_gene: .
abundance: .
v_gene: TRBV28
CDR3nt: TGTGCCAGCAGTTTCGGGCAGAGGTATGGCTACACCTTC
CDR3aa: CASSFGQRYGYTF

j_gene: TRBJ2-5
d_gene: TRBD1
abundance: .
v_gene: TRBV28
CDR3nt: TGTGCCAGCAGTTTGGTACAGGGGGAGATCCAAGAGACCCAGTACTTC
CDR3aa: CASSLVQGEIQETQYF

j_gene: TRBJ2-2
d_gene: .
abundance: few
v_gene: TRBV3-1/TRBV3-2
CDR3nt: TGTGCCAGCAGCCAAGAGCCTTTCGTGGCAGGGTCCACCGGGGAGCTGTTTTTT
CDR3aa: CASSQEPFVAGSTGELFF